The TCR beta chain described here comes from a study of control samples from healthy donors and cancer patients. Generated by immunoSEQ multiplex PCR, the TCRdb table keeps only in-frame clones and is missing some. The sample has about 140,000 clones, more than 90% seen once. Source material: blood. The source is a man younger than 45 in good health.

CDR3 residues: CSVDDDPYGYTF. The CDR3 nucleotides read TGCAGCGTTGACGATGATCCTTATGGCTACACCTTC. This chain joins TRBV29-1 and TRBJ1-2, with unresolved D. Trimming cost V 3 bases and J 5 bases, with 10 bases left between them. There are 12 residues in the CDR3. The germline V gene encodes CDR1 SQVTM and CDR2 ANQGSEA.